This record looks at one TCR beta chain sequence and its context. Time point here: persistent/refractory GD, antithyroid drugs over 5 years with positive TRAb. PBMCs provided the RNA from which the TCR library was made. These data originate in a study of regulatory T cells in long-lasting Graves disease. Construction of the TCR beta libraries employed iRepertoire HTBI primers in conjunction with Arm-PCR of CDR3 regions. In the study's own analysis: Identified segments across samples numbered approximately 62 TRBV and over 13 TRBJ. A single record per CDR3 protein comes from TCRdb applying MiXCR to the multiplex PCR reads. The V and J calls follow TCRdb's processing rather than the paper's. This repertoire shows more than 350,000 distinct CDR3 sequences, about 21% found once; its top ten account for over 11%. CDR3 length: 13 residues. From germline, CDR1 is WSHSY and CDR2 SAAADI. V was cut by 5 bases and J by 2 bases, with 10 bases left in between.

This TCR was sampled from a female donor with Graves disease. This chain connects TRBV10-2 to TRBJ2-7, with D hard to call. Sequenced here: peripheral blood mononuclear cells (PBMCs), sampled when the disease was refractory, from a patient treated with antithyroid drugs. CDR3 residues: CASSRAAAYEQYF. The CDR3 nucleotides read TGCGCCAGCAGTAGGGCTGCTGCCTACGAGCAGTACTTC.